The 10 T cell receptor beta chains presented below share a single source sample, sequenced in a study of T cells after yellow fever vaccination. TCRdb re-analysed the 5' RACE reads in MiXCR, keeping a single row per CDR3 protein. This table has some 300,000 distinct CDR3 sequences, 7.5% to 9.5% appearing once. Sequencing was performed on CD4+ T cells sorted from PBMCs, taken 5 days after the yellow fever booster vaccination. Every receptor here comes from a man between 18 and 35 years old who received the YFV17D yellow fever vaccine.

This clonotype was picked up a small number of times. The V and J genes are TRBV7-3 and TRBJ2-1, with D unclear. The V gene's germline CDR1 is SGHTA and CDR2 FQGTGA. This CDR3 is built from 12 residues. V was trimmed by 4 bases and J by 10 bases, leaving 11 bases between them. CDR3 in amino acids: CASSSGPREQFF. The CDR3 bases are TGTGCCAGCAGCTCCGGACCAAGGGAGCAGTTCTTC.

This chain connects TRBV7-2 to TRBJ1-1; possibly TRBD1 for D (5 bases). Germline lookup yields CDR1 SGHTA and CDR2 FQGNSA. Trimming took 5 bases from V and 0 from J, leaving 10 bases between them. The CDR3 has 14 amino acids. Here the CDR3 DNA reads TGTGCCAGCAGCCTTCAGGACATGAACACTGAAGCTTTCTTT. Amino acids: CASSLQDMNTEAFF.

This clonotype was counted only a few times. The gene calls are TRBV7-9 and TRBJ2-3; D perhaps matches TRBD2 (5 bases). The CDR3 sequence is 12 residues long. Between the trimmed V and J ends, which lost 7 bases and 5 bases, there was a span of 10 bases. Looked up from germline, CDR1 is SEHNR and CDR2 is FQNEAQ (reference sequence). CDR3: CASINRGDTQYF. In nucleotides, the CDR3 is TGTGCCAGCATCAATCGGGGAGATACGCAGTATTTT.

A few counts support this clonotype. CDR3 DNA: TGCGCCAGCAGCCAAACTCGGGAATACAATGAGCAGTTCTTC. Protein sequence: CASSQTREYNEQFF. This rearrangement joins TRBV4-3 to TRBJ2-1, with D possibly matching TRBD2 (5 bases). Trimming shortened V by 2 bases and J by 4 bases, and 9 bases separated the two germline ends. The CDR3 is made up of 14 amino acids. CDR1 and CDR2 from the germline V gene are LGHNA and YSLEER.

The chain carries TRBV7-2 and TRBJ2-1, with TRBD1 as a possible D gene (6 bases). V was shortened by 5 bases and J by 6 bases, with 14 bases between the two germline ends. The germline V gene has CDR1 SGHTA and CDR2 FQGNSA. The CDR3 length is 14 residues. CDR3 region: CASSTHRVRNEQFF. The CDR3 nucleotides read TGTGCCAGCAGCACACACAGGGTTCGCAATGAGCAGTTCTTC.

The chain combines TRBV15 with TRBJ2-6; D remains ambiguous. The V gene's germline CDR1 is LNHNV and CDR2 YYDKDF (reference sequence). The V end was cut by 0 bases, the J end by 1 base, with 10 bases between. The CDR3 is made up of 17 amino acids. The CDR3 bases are TGTGCCACCAGCAGAGAGGTTGTTCAATCTGGGGCCAACGTCCTGACTTTC. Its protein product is CATSREVVQSGANVLTF.

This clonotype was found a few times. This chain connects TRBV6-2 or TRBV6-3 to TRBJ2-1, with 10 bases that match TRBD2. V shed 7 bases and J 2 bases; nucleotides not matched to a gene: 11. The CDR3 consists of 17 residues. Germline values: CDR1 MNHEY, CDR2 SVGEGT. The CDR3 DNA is TGTGCCAGCACCATGTCTAGCGGGGGACTACCCTACAATGAGCAGTTCTTC. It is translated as CASTMSSGGLPYNEQFF.

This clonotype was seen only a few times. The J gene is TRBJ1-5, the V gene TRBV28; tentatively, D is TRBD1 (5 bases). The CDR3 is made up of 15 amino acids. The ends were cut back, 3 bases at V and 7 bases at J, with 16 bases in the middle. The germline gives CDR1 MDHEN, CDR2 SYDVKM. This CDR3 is CASSLPGGFVQPQHF. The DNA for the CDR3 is TGTGCCAGCAGTTTGCCCGGGGGTTTCGTCCAGCCCCAGCATTTT.

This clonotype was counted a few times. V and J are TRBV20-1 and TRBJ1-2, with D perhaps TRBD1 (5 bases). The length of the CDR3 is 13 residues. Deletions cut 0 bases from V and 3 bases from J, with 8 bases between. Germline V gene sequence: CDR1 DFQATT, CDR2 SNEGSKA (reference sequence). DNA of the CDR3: TGCAGTGCTAGAGATGAACAGGACTATGGCTACACCTTC. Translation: CSARDEQDYGYTF.

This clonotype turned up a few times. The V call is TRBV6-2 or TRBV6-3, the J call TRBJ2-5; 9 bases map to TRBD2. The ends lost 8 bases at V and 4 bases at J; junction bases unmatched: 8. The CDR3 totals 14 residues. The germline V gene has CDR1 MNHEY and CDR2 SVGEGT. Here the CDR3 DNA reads TGTGCCAGCGGTAGACGCGGGGGGGCAGAGACCCAGTACTTC. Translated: CASGRRGGAETQYF.